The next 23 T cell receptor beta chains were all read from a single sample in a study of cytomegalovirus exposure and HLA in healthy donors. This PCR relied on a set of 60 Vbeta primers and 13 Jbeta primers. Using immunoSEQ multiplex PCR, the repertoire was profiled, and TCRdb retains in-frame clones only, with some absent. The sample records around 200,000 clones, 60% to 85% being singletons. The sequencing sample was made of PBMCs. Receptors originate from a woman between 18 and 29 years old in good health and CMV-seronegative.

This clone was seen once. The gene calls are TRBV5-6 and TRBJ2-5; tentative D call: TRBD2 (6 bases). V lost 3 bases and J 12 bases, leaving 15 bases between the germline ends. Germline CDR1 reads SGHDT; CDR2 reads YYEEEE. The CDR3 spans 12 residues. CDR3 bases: TGTGCCAGCAGCTCCGGGACTCTAGTCGAGTACTTC. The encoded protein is CASSSGTLVEYF.

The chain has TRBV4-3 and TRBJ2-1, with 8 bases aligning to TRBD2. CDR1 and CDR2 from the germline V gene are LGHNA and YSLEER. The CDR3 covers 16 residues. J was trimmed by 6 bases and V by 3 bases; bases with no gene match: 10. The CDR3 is CASSHRLARLSNEQFF. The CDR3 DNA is TGCGCCAGCAGCCACAGACTAGCGCGGTTATCCAATGAGCAGTTCTTC.

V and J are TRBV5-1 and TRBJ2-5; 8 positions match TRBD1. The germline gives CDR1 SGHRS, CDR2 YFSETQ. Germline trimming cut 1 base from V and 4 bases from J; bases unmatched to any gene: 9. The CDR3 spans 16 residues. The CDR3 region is CASSLLTGGSGETQYF. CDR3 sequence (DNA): TGCGCCAGCAGCTTGCTAACAGGGGGTTCAGGAGAGACCCAGTACTTC.

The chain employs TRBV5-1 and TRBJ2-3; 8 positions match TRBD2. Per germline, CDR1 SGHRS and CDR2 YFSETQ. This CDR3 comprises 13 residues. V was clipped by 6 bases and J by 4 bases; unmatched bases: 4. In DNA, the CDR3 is TGCGCCAGCACCCGGGAGGGAGCAGATACGCAGTATTTT. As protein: CASTREGADTQYF.

The CDR3 nucleotides are TGTGCCACTGGCGGGGGCAACACCGGGGAGCTGTTTTTT. This codes for CATGGGNTGELFF. The chain has TRBV9 and TRBJ2-2, with a tentative D call TRBD2 (7 bases). Looked up from germline, CDR1 is SGDLS and CDR2 is YYNGEE. V lost 9 bases and J lost 2, with 11 bases in between. CDR3 length: 13 residues.

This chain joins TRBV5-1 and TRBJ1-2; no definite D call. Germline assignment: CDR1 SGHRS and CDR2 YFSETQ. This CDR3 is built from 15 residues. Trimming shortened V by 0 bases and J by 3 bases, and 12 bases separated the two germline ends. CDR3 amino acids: CASSLEAGLDYGYTF. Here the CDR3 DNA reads TGCGCCAGCAGCTTGGAAGCAGGACTTGACTATGGCTACACCTTC.

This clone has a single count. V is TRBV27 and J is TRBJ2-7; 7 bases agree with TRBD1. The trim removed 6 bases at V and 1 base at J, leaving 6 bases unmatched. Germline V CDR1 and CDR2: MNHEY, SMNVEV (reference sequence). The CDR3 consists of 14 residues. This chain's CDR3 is CASSSRGPSYEQYF. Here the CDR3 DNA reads TGTGCCAGCAGCTCAAGGGGGCCATCCTACGAGCAGTACTTC.

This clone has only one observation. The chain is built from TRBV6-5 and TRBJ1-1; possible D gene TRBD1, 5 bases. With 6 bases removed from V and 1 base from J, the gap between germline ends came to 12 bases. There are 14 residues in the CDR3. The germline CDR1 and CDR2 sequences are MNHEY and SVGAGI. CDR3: CASRPTGWNTEAFF. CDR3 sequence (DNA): TGTGCCAGCAGGCCAACAGGTTGGAACACTGAAGCTTTCTTT.

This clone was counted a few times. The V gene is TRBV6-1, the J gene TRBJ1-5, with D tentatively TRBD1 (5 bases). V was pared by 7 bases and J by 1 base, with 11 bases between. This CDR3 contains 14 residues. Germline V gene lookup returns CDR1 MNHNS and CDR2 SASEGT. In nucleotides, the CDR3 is TGTGCCAGCACCAGGGTGGGCAGCAATCAGCCCCAGCATTTT. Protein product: CASTRVGSNQPQHF.

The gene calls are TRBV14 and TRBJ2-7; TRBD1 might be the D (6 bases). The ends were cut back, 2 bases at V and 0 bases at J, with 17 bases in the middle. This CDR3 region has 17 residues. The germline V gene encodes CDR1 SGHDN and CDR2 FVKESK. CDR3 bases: TGTGCCAGCAGCCAAATTGGACAGAGAGGGTCCTCCTACGAGCAGTACTTC. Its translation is CASSQIGQRGSSYEQYF.

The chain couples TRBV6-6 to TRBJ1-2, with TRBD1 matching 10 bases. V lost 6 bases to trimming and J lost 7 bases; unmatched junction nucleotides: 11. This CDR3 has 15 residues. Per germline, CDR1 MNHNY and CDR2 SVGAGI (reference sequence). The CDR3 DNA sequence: TGTGCCAGCAGCCGACGGGACAGGGGACTCTCTGGCTACACCTTC. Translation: CASSRRDRGLSGYTF.

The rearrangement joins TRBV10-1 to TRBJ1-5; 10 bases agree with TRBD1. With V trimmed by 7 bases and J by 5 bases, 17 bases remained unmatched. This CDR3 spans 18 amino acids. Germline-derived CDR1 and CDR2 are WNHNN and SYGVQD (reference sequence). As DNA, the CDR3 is TGCGCCAGCAACTCACAAAGGACAGGGGGGGGGTTGCATCAGCCCCAGCATTTT. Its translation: CASNSQRTGGGLHQPQHF.

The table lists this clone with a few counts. CDR3 protein: CAISEGSVYGYTF. CDR3 DNA sequence: TGTGCCATCAGTGAGGGCAGCGTCTATGGCTACACCTTC. The rearrangement links TRBV10-3 to TRBJ1-2; D ambiguous. Germline CDR1 is ENHRY and CDR2 is SYGVKD. The CDR3 runs to 13 residues. Trimming took off 2 bases at V and 4 bases at J, with 8 bases between the two ends.

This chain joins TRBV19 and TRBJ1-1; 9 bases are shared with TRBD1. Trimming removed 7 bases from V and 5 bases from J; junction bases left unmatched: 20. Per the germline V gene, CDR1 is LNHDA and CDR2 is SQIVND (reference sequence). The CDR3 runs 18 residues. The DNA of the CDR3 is TGTGCCAGTACCAATTTCGCCGGGACAGGGCTGTCGAAAACTGAAGCTTTCTTT. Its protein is CASTNFAGTGLSKTEAFF.

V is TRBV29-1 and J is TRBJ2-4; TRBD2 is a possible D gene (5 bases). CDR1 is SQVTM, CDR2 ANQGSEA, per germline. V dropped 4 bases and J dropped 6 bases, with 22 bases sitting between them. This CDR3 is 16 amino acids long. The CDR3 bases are TGCAGCGTTGCGAGACGGCAGGACGGACTGGGAAACATTCAGTACTTC. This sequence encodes CSVARRQDGLGNIQYF.

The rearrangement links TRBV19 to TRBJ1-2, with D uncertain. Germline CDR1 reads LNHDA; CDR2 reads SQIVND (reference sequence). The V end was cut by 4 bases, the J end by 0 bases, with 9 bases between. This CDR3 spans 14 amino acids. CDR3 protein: CASSNTAANYGYTF. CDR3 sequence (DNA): TGTGCCAGTAGTAACACCGCAGCTAACTATGGCTACACCTTC.

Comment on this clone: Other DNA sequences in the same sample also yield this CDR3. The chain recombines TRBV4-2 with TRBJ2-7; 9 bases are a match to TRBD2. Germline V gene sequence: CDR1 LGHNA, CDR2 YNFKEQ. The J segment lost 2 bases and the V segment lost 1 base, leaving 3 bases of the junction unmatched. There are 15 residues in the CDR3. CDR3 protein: CASSQGRGGPYEQYF. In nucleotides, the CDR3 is TGTGCCAGCAGCCAAGGGCGGGGGGGACCCTACGAGCAGTACTTC.

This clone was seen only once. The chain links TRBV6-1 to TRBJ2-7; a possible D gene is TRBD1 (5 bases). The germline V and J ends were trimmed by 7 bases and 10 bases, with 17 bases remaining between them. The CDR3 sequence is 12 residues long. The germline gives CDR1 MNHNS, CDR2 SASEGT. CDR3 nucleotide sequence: TGTGCCAGCACCGTGTCCCAGACAGAACAGTACTTC. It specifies CASTVSQTEQYF.

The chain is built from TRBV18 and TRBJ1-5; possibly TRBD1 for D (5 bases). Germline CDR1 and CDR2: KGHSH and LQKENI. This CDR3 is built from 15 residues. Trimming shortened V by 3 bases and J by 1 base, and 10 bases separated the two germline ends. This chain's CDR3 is CASSPSGISNQPQHF. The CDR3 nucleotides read TGTGCCAGCTCACCCTCAGGGATAAGCAATCAGCCCCAGCATTTT.

The chain's CDR3 is CATTDRGSNYGYTF. Written as DNA, the CDR3 is TGTGCCACCACTGACAGGGGGTCGAACTATGGCTACACCTTC. The chain carries TRBV6-5 and TRBJ1-2; the match to TRBD1 covers 9 bases. Germline V CDR1 and CDR2: MNHEY, SVGAGI. The ends lost 10 bases at V and 2 bases at J; junction bases unmatched: 8. This CDR3 spans 14 amino acids.

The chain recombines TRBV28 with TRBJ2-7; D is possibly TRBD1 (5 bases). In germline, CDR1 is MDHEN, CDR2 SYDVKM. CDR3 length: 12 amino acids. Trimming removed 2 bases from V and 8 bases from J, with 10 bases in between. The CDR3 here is CASSLKGEKQYF. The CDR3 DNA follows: TGTGCCAGCAGTTTAAAAGGGGAAAAGCAGTACTTC.

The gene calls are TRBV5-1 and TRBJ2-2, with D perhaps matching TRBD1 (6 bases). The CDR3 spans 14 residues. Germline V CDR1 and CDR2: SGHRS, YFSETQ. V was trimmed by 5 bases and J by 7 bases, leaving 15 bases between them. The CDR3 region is CASSPTGRNGELFF. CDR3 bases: TGCGCCAGCAGTCCTACAGGGCGGAACGGGGAGCTGTTTTTT.

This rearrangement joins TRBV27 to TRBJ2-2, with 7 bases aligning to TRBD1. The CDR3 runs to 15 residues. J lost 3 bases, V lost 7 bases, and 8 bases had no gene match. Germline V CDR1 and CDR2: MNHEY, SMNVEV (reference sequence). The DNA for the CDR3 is TGTGCCAGCAAGTCGGCCCAGGGGGACACCGGGGAGCTGTTTTTT. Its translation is CASKSAQGDTGELFF.